A selection of T cell receptor beta chains follows, all from one sample in a study of T cells in Graves' hyperthyroidism and ophthalmopathy. TCRdb passed the multiplex PCR reads through MiXCR, listing each CDR3 protein once. The table includes some 580,000 distinct CDR3 sequences, more than 15% detected once. The sequenced sample was blood. The receptors shown here come from a woman aged 40 to 50 with Graves' ophthalmopathy. The CDR3 runs from the conserved cysteine through the conserved F or W. The D gene is left open where the match is weak. Size is stated for part of the rows, as once, few or many counts, or as a class when the clone is expanded.

>NA|few|TRBJ1-1|15|TRBV5-5
CASSSHGGENTEAFF
TGTGCCAGCAGCTCCCACGGAGGGGAGAACACTGAAGCTTTCTTT
>NA|many|TRBJ1-1|14|TRBV7-3
CATKVGTQNTEAFF
TGTGCCACCAAAGTTGGGACACAGAACACTGAAGCTTTCTTT
>TRBD2|few|TRBJ2-7|13|TRBV10-3
CAISVLGGYEQYF
TGTGCCATCAGTGTACTGGGGGGGTACGAGCAGTACTTC
>TRBD2|NA|TRBJ2-3|16|TRBV11-2
CASSLGTSGVTDTRYF
TGTGCCAGCAGCTTAGGGACTAGCGGGGTCACAGATACGCGGTATTTT
>TRBD2|many|TRBJ2-1|15|TRBV7-9
CASAPRLAGANEQFF
TGTGCCAGCGCCCCGAGACTAGCGGGAGCAAATGAGCAGTTCTTC
>TRBD1|few|TRBJ1-1|18|TRBV4-1
CASSHNPGQAPLNTEAFF
TGCGCCAGCAGCCATAATCCGGGACAGGCCCCCCTGAACACTGAAGCTTTCTTT
>NA|many|TRBJ1-2|13|TRBV11-2
CASSPDTDYGYTF
TGTGCCAGCAGCCCAGACACTGACTATGGCTACACCTTC
>NA|few|TRBJ1-1|14|TRBV7-9
CASSLEVGNTEAFF
TGTGCCAGCAGCTTAGAGGTCGGGAACACTGAAGCTTTCTTT
>NA|many|TRBJ2-2|14|TRBV2
CASRLVGNTGELFF
TGTGCCAGCAGGCTCGTGGGGAACACCGGGGAGCTGTTTTTT
>NA|many|TRBJ2-7|18|TRBV28
CASSLQARGLRKGGEQYF
TGTGCCAGCAGTTTACAGGCGCGGGGCCTACGGAAGGGCGGCGAGCAGTACTTC
>TRBD2|many|TRBJ2-3|15|TRBV7-2
CASSAGLAVTDTQYF
TGTGCCAGCAGCGCGGGACTAGCGGTCACAGATACGCAGTATTTT
>NA|NA|TRBJ2-5|12|TRBV7-9
CASVGYQETQYF
TGTGCCTCCGTGGGGTACCAAGAGACCCAGTACTTC
>NA|NA|TRBJ2-5|13|TRBV5-1
CASSAGWEETQYF
TGCGCCAGCAGCGCCGGATGGGAAGAGACCCAGTACTTC
>NA|many|TRBJ1-1|15|TRBV7-2
CASSYPGTGMRLAFF
TGTGCCAGCAGCTACCCCGGGACCGGCATGAGATTGGCTTTCTTT
>NA|many|TRBJ1-2|13|TRBV27
CASSPWTEYGYTF
TGTGCCAGCAGTCCCTGGACGGAATATGGCTACACCTTC
>TRBD1|many|TRBJ2-7|15|TRBV6-1
CASRPTTGTGAEQYF
TGTGCCAGCAGACCAACTACCGGGACAGGGGCCGAGCAGTACTTC
>TRBD1|many|TRBJ1-1|14|TRBV10-3
CAITEQGADTEAFF
TGTGCCATCACCGAACAGGGGGCGGACACTGAAGCTTTCTTT
>TRBD2|many|TRBJ2-7|13|TRBV3-1
CASSHLAGDEQYF
TGTGCCAGCAGCCACCTAGCGGGAGACGAGCAGTACTTC
>NA|NA|TRBJ1-5|16|TRBV6-5
CASSYSKFNGNQPQHF
TGTGCCAGCAGTTACTCCAAATTCAATGGCAATCAGCCCCAGCATTTT
>NA|many|TRBJ2-7|15|TRBV10-3
CAISEIGGRAYEQYF
TGTGCCATCAGTGAAATTGGGGGGAGAGCCTACGAGCAGTACTTC
>NA|many|TRBJ2-3|16|TRBV11-2
CASSPKTGFRTDTQYF
TGTGCCAGCAGCCCGAAGACAGGTTTTAGAACAGATACGCAGTATTTT
>TRBD1|many|TRBJ1-5|16|TRBV6-1
CASSNPDRDYNQPQHF
TGTGCCAGCAGCAACCCCGACAGGGACTACAATCAGCCCCAGCATTTT
>NA|NA|TRBJ2-1|15|TRBV7-9
CASSLVGTTYNEQFF
TGTGCCAGCAGCTTAGTGGGGACCACCTACAATGAGCAGTTCTTC
>TRBD1|many|TRBJ2-3|15|TRBV6-2/TRBV6-3
CASSQRQGASDTQYF
TGTGCCAGCAGTCAACGACAGGGGGCGTCAGATACGCAGTATTTT
>NA|many|TRBJ1-6|15|TRBV18
CASSPQTASNSPLHF
TGTGCCAGCTCACCACAAACTGCGTCTAATTCACCCCTCCACTTT
>NA|few|TRBJ1-6|14|TRBV5-1
CASSLGSVDSPLHF
TGCGCCAGCAGCTTGGGGTCAGTTGATTCACCCCTCCACTTT
>NA|many|TRBJ2-1|16|TRBV11-2
CASRRGGTGVGNEQFF
TGTGCCAGCAGGCGGGGGGGGACAGGGGTGGGTAATGAGCAGTTCTTC
>NA|many|TRBJ2-3|13|TRBV6-2/TRBV6-3
CASRRDSTDTQYF
TGTGCCAGCCGGCGGGATAGCACAGATACGCAGTATTTT
>TRBD1|many|TRBJ1-2|14|TRBV20-1
CSAPDDRENYGYTF
TGCAGTGCCCCTGATGACAGGGAAAACTATGGCTACACCTTC
>NA|few|TRBJ2-5|15|TRBV7-9
CASSLGVGSQETQYF
TGTGCCAGCAGCTTAGGAGTGGGGAGCCAGGAGACCCAGTACTTC
>TRBD2|once|TRBJ2-3|16|TRBV28
CASSPIFGAGGDTQYF
TGTGCCAGCAGTCCGATCTTCGGGGCGGGAGGAGATACGCAGTATTTT
>NA|NA|TRBJ2-3|15|TRBV19
CASSWDGQGTDTQYF
TGTGCCAGTAGTTGGGATGGTCAAGGCACAGATACGCAGTATTTT
>TRBD2|few|TRBJ2-1|16|TRBV19
CASSTSGAGGYNEQFF
TGTGCCAGTAGTACCTCGGGGGCGGGAGGATACAATGAGCAGTTCTTC
>TRBD1|few|TRBJ1-2|12|TRBV30
CAWSTGGGGYTF
TGTGCCTGGTCTACAGGGGGGGGTGGCTACACCTTC
>TRBD1|many|TRBJ2-5|14|TRBV12-3/TRBV12-4
CASSFGQGKETQYF
TGTGCCAGCAGTTTCGGACAGGGTAAAGAGACCCAGTACTTC
>NA|few|TRBJ2-2|15|TRBV30
CAWVQGAVDTGELFF
TGTGCCTGGGTTCAAGGGGCGGTGGACACCGGGGAGCTGTTTTTT
>NA|few|TRBJ2-6|15|TRBV29-1
CSVETIGSGANVLTF
TGCAGCGTTGAGACAATAGGCTCTGGGGCCAACGTCCTGACTTTC
>NA|NA|TRBJ2-3|15|TRBV6-5
CASSYEQTSTDTQYF
TGTGCCAGCAGTTACGAACAGACTAGCACAGATACGCAGTATTTT
>NA|many|TRBJ2-5|15|TRBV7-2
CASSFYRDAQETQYF
TGTGCCAGCAGCTTCTACCGGGACGCCCAAGAGACCCAGTACTTC
>NA|many|TRBJ1-5|13|TRBV4-1
CASSQGVEQPQHF
TGCGCCAGCAGCCAAGGAGTAGAGCAGCCCCAGCATTTT
>NA|NA|TRBJ2-3|14|TRBV25-1
CASSAPLTRDTQYF
TGTGCCAGCAGTGCCCCATTAACGAGGGATACGCAGTATTTT
>TRBD2|many|TRBJ2-3|15|TRBV6-4
CASSDGTSGTDTQYF
TGTGCCAGCAGTGACGGGACTAGCGGCACAGATACGCAGTATTTT
>NA|NA|TRBJ1-2|13|TRBV18
CASSPPSRDGYTF
TGTGCCAGCTCACCTCCCTCCCGGGATGGCTACACCTTC
>NA|many|TRBJ2-1|13|TRBV30
CAWSVGGFNEQFF
TGTGCCTGGAGTGTAGGTGGGTTCAATGAGCAGTTCTTC
>TRBD2|many|TRBJ2-1|16|TRBV27
CASSLSLAGGPHEQFF
TGTGCCAGCAGTTTATCCCTAGCGGGGGGGCCTCATGAGCAGTTCTTC
>TRBD2|many|TRBJ2-1|17|TRBV7-9
CASSSYGGGGSGNEQFF
TGTGCCAGCAGCTCCTATGGCGGGGGGGGCTCGGGGAATGAGCAGTTCTTC
>NA|many|TRBJ1-5|13|TRBV3-1
CASSHHGNQPQHF
TGTGCCAGCAGCCATCACGGCAATCAGCCCCAGCATTTT
>NA|few|TRBJ2-2|12|TRBV15
CATSGYTGELFF
TGTGCCACCAGCGGTTACACCGGGGAGCTGTTTTTT
>NA|many|TRBJ2-2|14|TRBV9
CASRLGQVSGELFF
TGTGCCAGCAGACTAGGGCAAGTATCCGGGGAGCTGTTTTTT
>NA|few|TRBJ2-1|12|TRBV14
CASSRGWNEQFF
TGTGCCAGCAGCCGAGGGTGGAATGAGCAGTTCTTC
>TRBD2|NA|TRBJ2-2|15|TRBV5-1
CASSQTSGNTGELFF
TGCGCCAGCAGCCAGACTAGCGGGAACACCGGGGAGCTGTTTTTT
>TRBD2|many|TRBJ2-7|14|TRBV3-1
CASSRSGEEYEQYF
TGTGCCAGCAGCCGGAGCGGGGAAGAATACGAGCAGTACTTC
>TRBD1|few|TRBJ2-5|14|TRBV12-3/TRBV12-4
CASSLVGTEETQYF
TGTGCCAGCAGTTTGGTGGGGACAGAAGAGACCCAGTACTTC
>TRBD1|few|TRBJ2-7|12|TRBV20-1
CSAKDRGNEQYF
TGCAGTGCTAAGGACAGGGGAAACGAGCAGTACTTC
>NA|many|TRBJ1-2|16|TRBV28
CASSLRPRPHLGGYTF
TGTGCCAGCAGTCTGCGCCCGAGACCGCACCTCGGTGGCTACACCTTC